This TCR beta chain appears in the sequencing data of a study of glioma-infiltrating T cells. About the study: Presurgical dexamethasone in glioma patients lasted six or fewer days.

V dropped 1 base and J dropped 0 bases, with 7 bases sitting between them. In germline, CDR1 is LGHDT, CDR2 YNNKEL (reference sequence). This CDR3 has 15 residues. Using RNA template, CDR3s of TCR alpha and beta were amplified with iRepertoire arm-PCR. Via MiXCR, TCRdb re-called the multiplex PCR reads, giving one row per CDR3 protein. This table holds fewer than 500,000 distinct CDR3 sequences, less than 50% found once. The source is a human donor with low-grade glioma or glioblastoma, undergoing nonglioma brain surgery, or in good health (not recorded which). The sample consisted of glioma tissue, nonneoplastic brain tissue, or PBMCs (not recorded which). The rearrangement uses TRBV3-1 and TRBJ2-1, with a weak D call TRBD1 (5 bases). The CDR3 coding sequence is TGTGCCAGCAGCCAAGGACAGAACTCCTACAATGAGCAGTTCTTC. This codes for CASSQGQNSYNEQFF.